The 8 T cell receptor beta chains given below trace back to one sample, sequenced in a study of Ad26.COV2.S vaccination and SARS-CoV-2 variants. Stated treatment: roughly 20 received Ad26.COV2.S at low or high dose, single or two shots; 5 received placebo; per-sample allocation not given. Samples came from day 63 after the first vaccine or placebo injection. Using immunoSEQ multiplex PCR, the repertoire was profiled, and TCRdb retains in-frame clones only, with some absent. The sample contains fewer than 400,000 clones, just over 85% of which appear only once. Sequencing was performed on peripheral blood, taken in a trial of Ad26.COV2.S vaccine versus placebo. The receptor set was obtained from a person between 18 and 65 years old who received the Ad26.COV2.S COVID-19 vaccine or a placebo.

J is TRBJ1-2 and V is TRBV3-1 (or the pseudogene TRBV3-2); 7 bases fit TRBD1. The germline V gene has CDR1 LGHDT and CDR2 YNNKEL (reference sequence). The CDR3 spans 17 residues. V was clipped by 1 base and J by 2 bases; unmatched bases: 10. The CDR3 region has the DNA TGTGCCAGCAGCCAAGCAAAGTTAAGGGGGCAAAACTATGGCTACACCTTC. This encodes CASSQAKLRGQNYGYTF.

V gene TRBV3-1 (or the pseudogene TRBV3-2) combines with J gene TRBJ1-2, with D perhaps TRBD1 (5 bases). Germline-derived CDR1 and CDR2 are LGHDT and YNNKEL (reference sequence). This CDR3 is 16 amino acids long. V lost 4 bases, J lost 1 base, and 16 bases lay in between. CDR3 DNA: TGTGCCAGCAGCCTTATGTCTGGGGGAATTAACTATGGCTACACCTTC. Protein sequence: CASSLMSGGINYGYTF.

The chain links TRBV7-9 to TRBJ2-5; either TRBD1 or TRBD2 may supply D (5 bases each). This CDR3 is built from 15 residues. Trimming took off 4 bases at V and 1 base at J, with 13 bases between the two ends. Germline CDR1 is SEHNR and CDR2 is FQNEAQ (reference sequence). The CDR3: CASSSLEGTQETQYF. The CDR3, as DNA: TGTGCCAGCAGCTCACTGGAAGGGACCCAAGAGACCCAGTACTTC.

This clone was picked up a small number of times. The genes are TRBV25-1 and TRBJ1-1; maybe TRBD1 (6 bases). V dropped 5 bases and J dropped 8 bases, with 12 bases sitting between them. Germline V lookup: CDR1 MGHDK, CDR2 SYGVNS. The CDR3 runs 12 residues. CDR3 in DNA: TGTGCCAGCAGTATAACAGGGTCAGAAGCTTTCTTT. Translated, it gives CASSITGSEAFF.

The chain has TRBV11-2 and TRBJ1-2, with a possible D match to TRBD1 (6 bases). V lost 1 base, J lost 1 base, and 16 bases lay in between. The germline V gene encodes CDR1 SGHAT and CDR2 FQNNGV. This CDR3 comprises 17 residues. CDR3: CASSLGSPGGHNYGYTF. As DNA, the CDR3 is TGTGCCAGCAGCTTAGGATCGCCGGGGGGGCATAACTATGGCTACACCTTC.

The J gene is TRBJ1-5, the V gene TRBV7-2; maybe TRBD1 (5 bases). In germline, CDR1 is SGHTA, CDR2 FQGNSA. This CDR3 has 14 amino acids. Trimming left V 3 bases short and J 5 bases short, with 11 bases between. The CDR3 nucleotides are TGTGCCAGCAGCTTCCGGCAGGGTGATCAGCCCCAGCATTTT. It is translated as CASSFRQGDQPQHF.

This clone was seen just once. The chain has TRBV3-1 (or the pseudogene TRBV3-2) and TRBJ1-2; D perhaps matches TRBD1 (6 bases). Germline V gene lookup returns CDR1 LGHDT and CDR2 YNNKEL (reference sequence). Trimming took 3 bases from V and 4 from J, leaving 12 bases between them. This CDR3 has 14 residues. The CDR3 nucleotides are TGTGCCAGCAGCCAGGCTACAGGGCCCTATGGCTACACCTTC. This sequence encodes CASSQATGPYGYTF.

In this sample, this clone turned up once. The CDR3 DNA sequence: TGCGCCAGCAGCTTGGCCGGGCAGGGGGGCCAGCCCCAGCATTTT. This translates into CASSLAGQGGQPQHF. V gene TRBV5-1 combines with J gene TRBJ1-5, with 7 bases lining up with TRBD1. The V gene end was trimmed by 0 bases and the J gene end by 7 bases; junction bases not matched to a gene: 7. Germline-derived CDR1 and CDR2 are SGHRS and YFSETQ. The CDR3 loop spans 15 amino acids.